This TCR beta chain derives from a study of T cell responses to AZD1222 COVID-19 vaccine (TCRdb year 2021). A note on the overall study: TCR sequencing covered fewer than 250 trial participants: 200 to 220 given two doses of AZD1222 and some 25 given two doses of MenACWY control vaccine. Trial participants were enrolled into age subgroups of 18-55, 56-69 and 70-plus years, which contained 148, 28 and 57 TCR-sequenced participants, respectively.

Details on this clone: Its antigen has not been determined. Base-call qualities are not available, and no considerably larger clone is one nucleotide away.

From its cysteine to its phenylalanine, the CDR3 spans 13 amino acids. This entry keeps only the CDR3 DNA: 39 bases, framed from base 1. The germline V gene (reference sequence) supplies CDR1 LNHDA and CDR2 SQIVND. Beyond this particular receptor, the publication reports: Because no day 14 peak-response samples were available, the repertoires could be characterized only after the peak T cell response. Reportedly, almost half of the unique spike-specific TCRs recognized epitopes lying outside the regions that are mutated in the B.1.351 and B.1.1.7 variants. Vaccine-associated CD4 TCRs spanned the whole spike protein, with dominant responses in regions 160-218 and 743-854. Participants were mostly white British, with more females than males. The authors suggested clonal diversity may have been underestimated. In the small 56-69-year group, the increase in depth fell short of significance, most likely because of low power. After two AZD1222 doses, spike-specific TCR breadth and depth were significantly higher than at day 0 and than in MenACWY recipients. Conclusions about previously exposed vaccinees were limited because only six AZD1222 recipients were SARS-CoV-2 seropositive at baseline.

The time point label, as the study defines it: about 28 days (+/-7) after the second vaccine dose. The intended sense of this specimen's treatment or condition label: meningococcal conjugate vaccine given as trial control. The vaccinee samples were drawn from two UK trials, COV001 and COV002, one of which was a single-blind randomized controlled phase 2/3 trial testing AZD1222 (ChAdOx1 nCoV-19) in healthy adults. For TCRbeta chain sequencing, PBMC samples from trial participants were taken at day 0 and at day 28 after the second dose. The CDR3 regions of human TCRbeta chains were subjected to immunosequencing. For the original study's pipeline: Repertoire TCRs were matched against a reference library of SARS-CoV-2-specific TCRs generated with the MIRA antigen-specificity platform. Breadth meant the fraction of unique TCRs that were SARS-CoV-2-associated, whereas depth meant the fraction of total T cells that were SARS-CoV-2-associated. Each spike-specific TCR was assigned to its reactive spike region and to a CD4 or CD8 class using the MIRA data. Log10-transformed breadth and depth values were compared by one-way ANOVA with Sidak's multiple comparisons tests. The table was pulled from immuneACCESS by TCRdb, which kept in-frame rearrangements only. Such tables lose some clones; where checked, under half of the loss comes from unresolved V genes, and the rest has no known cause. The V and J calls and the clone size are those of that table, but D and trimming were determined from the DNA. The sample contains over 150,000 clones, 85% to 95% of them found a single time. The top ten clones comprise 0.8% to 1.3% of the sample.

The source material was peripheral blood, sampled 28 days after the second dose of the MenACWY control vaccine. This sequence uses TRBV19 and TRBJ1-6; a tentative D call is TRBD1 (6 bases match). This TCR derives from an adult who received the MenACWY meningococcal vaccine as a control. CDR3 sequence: CATGSSYNSPLHF. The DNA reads TGTGCTACAGGGAGCTCCTATAATTCACCCCTCCACTTT.